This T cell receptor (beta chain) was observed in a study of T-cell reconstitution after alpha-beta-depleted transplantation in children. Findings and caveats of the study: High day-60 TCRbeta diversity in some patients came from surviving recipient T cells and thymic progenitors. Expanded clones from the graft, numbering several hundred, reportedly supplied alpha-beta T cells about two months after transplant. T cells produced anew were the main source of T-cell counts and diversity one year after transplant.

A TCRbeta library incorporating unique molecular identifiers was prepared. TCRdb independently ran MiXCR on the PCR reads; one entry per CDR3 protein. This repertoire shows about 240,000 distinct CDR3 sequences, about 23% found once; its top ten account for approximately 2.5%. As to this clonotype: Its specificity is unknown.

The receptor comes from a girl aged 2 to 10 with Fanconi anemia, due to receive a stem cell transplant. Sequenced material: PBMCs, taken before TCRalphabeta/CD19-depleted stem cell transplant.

The CDR3, as DNA: TGTGCCATCAGTGAGTCGGCAAATTCGGGACAGGGGTTTAATGAGCAGTTCTTC. Protein: CAISESANSGQGFNEQFF. The gene calls are TRBV10-3 and TRBJ2-1, with 10 positions matching TRBD1. The ends lost 0 bases at V and 7 bases at J; junction bases unmatched: 12. Germline V gene data show CDR1 as ENHRY and CDR2 as SYGVKD. CDR3 length: 18 residues.